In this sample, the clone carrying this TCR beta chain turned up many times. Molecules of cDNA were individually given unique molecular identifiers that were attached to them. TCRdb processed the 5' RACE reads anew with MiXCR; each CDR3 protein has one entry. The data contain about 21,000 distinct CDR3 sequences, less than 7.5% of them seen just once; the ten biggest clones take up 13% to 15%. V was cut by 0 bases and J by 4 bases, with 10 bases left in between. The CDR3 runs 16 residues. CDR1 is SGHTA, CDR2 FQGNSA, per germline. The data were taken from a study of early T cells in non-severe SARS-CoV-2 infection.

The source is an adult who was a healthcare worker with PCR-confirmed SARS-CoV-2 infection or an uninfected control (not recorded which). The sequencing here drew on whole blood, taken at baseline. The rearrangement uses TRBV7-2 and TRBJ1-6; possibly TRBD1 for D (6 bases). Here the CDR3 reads CASSLATGPYNSPLHF. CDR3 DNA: TGTGCCAGCAGCTTAGCCACAGGGCCTTATAATTCACCCCTCCACTTT.